This T cell receptor beta chain was obtained from a study of beta chain features in type 1 diabetes. Study summary: Cell yields, gender and age were comparable in patients and healthy donors. Overall study results and limits: In patients and controls equally, PCR might favor templates that are shorter. Shortening that was moderate but significant affected the TCRB CDR3s of Type 1 diabetes patients in all four CD4+ subsets. Whether HLA type affects TCRB rearrangement stayed undetermined in the present work. Possibly, sequencing cDNA over-represented cells that had high TCR expression levels.

CDR3 length: 14 amino acids. The germline V gene encodes CDR1 SGHRS and CDR2 YFSETQ. V lost 4 bases and J lost 5, with 15 bases in between. Only a few counts were recorded for this clone. What it recognizes is unknown. Reverse transcribing all isolated RNA meant expressed TCRB transcripts were sequenced. Sequencing used immunoSEQ multiplex PCR; TCRdb keeps in-frame clones, though not all of them. This sample has approximately 270,000 clones, with 13% to 15% found just once. This sequence joins TRBV5-1 and TRBJ2-5; D may be TRBD2 (6 bases). The sample comprised naive CD4+ T cells from blood. The clonotype comes from a young man with type 1 diabetes. For the CDR3, the DNA is TGCGCCAGCAGCCCCGGGACTCCTGCGGAGACCCAGTACTTC. Protein product: CASSPGTPAETQYF.